A single sample is the source of the 16 T cell receptor beta chains below, sequenced in a study of blood T cell repertoires in COVID-19. The table came from immunoSEQ multiplex PCR; TCRdb's copy has only in-frame clones and leaves some out. The sample yields 90,000 to 120,000 clones, roughly 80% seen once. The sequencing input was peripheral blood. The receptors come from a woman aged 80 or over with active or convalescent COVID-19.

The V call is TRBV28, the J call TRBJ2-1, with 7 bases aligning to TRBD1. Germline loops: CDR1 MDHEN, CDR2 SYDVKM. This CDR3 contains 12 residues. V shed 8 bases, J shed 6 bases, and the junction held 4 bases outside the gene matches. CDR3 loop: CASGGQVNEQFF. CDR3 bases: TGTGCCAGCGGTGGACAGGTCAATGAGCAGTTCTTC.

The chain carries TRBV5-8 and TRBJ2-3, with 8 nucleotides matching TRBD1. Germline CDR1 reads SGHTS; CDR2 reads YDEGEE. The CDR3 has 14 amino acids. V lost 4 bases and J lost 6; bases outside the gene matches: 7. The chain's CDR3 is CASSGRTGPDTQYF. The DNA for the CDR3 is TGTGCCAGCAGCGGTCGGACAGGGCCCGATACGCAGTATTTT.

This sequence joins TRBV5-4 and TRBJ1-2, with 7 bases lining up with TRBD1. CDR3 size: 14 residues. V shed 5 bases, J shed 7 bases, and the junction held 11 bases outside the gene matches. Germline V gene lookup returns CDR1 SGHNT and CDR2 YYREEE (reference sequence). CDR3 in amino acids: CASRLLQGRFGYTF. In DNA, the CDR3 is TGTGCCAGCAGACTCTTACAGGGGCGATTTGGCTACACCTTC. Together with reference TRBV5-4 and TRBJ1-2, the CDR3 gives the full variable domain: ETGVTQSPTHLIKTRGQQVTLRCSSQSGHNTVSWYQQALGQGPQFIFQYYREEENGRGNFPPRFSGLQFPNYSSELNVNALELDDSALYLCASRLLQGRFGYTFGSGTRLTVV.

The rearrangement links TRBV19 to TRBJ1-1; D unresolved. Per germline, CDR1 LNHDA and CDR2 SQIVND (reference sequence). CDR3 length: 13 amino acids. Trimming left V 6 bases short and J 2 bases short, with 10 bases between. The CDR3 loop reads CASRVSFNTEAFF. The CDR3 nucleotides are TGTGCCAGTAGAGTTAGCTTCAACACTGAAGCTTTCTTT.

This sequence joins TRBV28 and TRBJ1-2; TRBD1 might be the D (5 bases). Trimming took 3 bases from V and 4 from J, leaving 9 bases between them. Germline-derived CDR1 and CDR2 are MDHEN and SYDVKM. This CDR3 has 13 residues. CDR3 bases: TGTGCCAGCAGTTTGGACAAATTCTATGGCTACACCTTC. This translates into CASSLDKFYGYTF.

The rearrangement links TRBV30 to TRBJ1-4, with 7 nucleotides matching TRBD1. Germline assignment: CDR1 GTSNPN and CDR2 SVGIG (reference sequence). The ends lost 4 bases at V and 4 bases at J; junction bases unmatched: 6. This CDR3 is built from 14 residues. DNA for the CDR3: TGTGCCTGGAATCTACAGGGGAGTAATGAAAAACTGTTTTTT. Amino acid sequence: CAWNLQGSNEKLFF.

This clone was seen a single time. This chain joins TRBV7-9 and TRBJ2-6; D is ambiguous. The ends were cut back, 4 bases at V and 2 bases at J, with 6 bases in the middle. The CDR3 runs to 14 residues. Germline assignment: CDR1 SEHNR and CDR2 FQNEAQ (reference sequence). The DNA for the CDR3 is TGTGCCAGCAGCTCGGGTCCTGGGGCCAACGTCCTGACTTTC. Its translation: CASSSGPGANVLTF.

The chain links TRBV7-3 to TRBJ1-1; D unclear. This CDR3 is 13 amino acids long. Germline CDR1 SGHTA, CDR2 FQGTGA. V shed 5 bases and J shed 2 bases, with 9 bases lying between them. CDR3 in amino acids: CASSKNTNTEAFF. The CDR3 DNA sequence: TGTGCCAGCAGCAAAAACACAAACACTGAAGCTTTCTTT. Based on the CDR3 plus reference TRBV7-3 and TRBJ1-1, the full variable domain is GAGVSQTPSNKVTEKGKYVELRCDPISGHTALYWYRQSLGQGPEFLIYFQGTGAADDSGLPNDRFFAVRPEGSVSTLKIQRTERGDSAVYLCASSKNTNTEAFFGQGTRLTVV.

The sample holds one count of this clone. The CDR3: CASSPQGSYGYTF. The CDR3 nucleotides are TGTGCCAGCAGCCCTCAGGGAAGCTATGGCTACACCTTC. The chain has TRBV6-2 or TRBV6-3 and TRBJ1-2, with D possibly matching TRBD1 (5 bases). The length of the CDR3 is 13 residues. V lost 6 bases to trimming and J lost 4 bases, with 12 bases between them. Looked up from germline, CDR1 is MNHEY and CDR2 is SVGEGT.

The chain carries TRBV3-1 (or the pseudogene TRBV3-2) and TRBJ2-7; D ambiguous. The germline V gene has CDR1 LGHDT and CDR2 YNNKEL (reference sequence). This CDR3 contains 12 residues. Trimming pared 10 bases from V and 7 bases from J, leaving 17 bases between. Written as DNA, the CDR3 is TGTGCCACCGAGACGGGTTCGCGGGAGCAGTACTTC. Residues: CATETGSREQYF.

This clone is a singleton in its sample. Here the CDR3 reads CASSLLKGVRTGELFF. The CDR3 DNA is TGTGCCAGCAGTCTCCTCAAGGGGGTACGGACCGGGGAGCTGTTTTTT. The rearrangement links TRBV28 to TRBJ2-2, with D maybe TRBD1 (6 bases). Germline V gene lookup returns CDR1 MDHEN and CDR2 SYDVKM. The CDR3 loop spans 16 amino acids. With 5 bases removed from V and 5 bases from J, the gap between germline ends came to 18 bases.

The rearrangement uses TRBV9 and TRBJ1-3; D ambiguous. Germline V lookup: CDR1 SGDLS, CDR2 YYNGEE. V dropped 3 bases and J dropped 4 bases, with 20 bases sitting between them. This CDR3 comprises 17 residues. As DNA, the CDR3 is TGTGCCAGCAGCGCGAGGAGCTCGGGAGGGTTGGGAAACACCATATATTTT. As protein: CASSARSSGGLGNTIYF.

This sequence joins TRBV6-6 and TRBJ2-7; a possible D gene is TRBD1 (5 bases). V was clipped by 11 bases and J by 5 bases, with 19 bases between them. The CDR3 has 13 amino acids. Germline V gene sequence: CDR1 MNHNY, CDR2 SVGAGI (reference sequence). The CDR3 sequence is CAVGAPPRNEQYF. CDR3 nucleotides: TGTGCCGTTGGGGCCCCTCCTCGGAACGAGCAGTACTTC.

The chain has TRBV2 and TRBJ1-4; tentatively, D is TRBD1 (5 bases). CDR1 is SNHLY and CDR2 is FYNNEI in the germline V gene. Trimming left V 6 bases short and J 8 bases short, with 16 bases between. The CDR3 spans 14 residues. CDR3 loop: CASSGGVVSEKLFF. The CDR3 coding sequence is TGTGCCAGCAGCGGAGGGGTCGTCAGCGAAAAACTGTTTTTT.

This sequence joins TRBV6-5 and TRBJ1-3, with D possibly matching TRBD1 (5 bases). Trimming took off 8 bases at V and 0 bases at J, with 14 bases between the two ends. The CDR3 sequence is 15 residues long. Looked up from germline, CDR1 is MNHEY and CDR2 is SVGAGI. The CDR3 reads CASLGGLGSGNTIYF. For the CDR3, the DNA is TGTGCCAGCTTGGGGGGTTTGGGCTCTGGAAACACCATATATTTT.

V gene TRBV4-3 combines with J gene TRBJ1-2, with 7 positions matching TRBD1. CDR1 LGHNA and CDR2 YSLEER come from the germline V gene. V dropped 5 bases and J dropped 6; count of bases not matched to a gene: 15. This CDR3 spans 16 amino acids. In nucleotides, the CDR3 is TGCGCCAGCAGCAAGGAGGCAATGACAGGGCCGAATGGCTACACCTTC. This sequence encodes CASSKEAMTGPNGYTF.